The 25 T cell receptor beta chains reported below all come from one sample, sequenced in a study of cytomegalovirus exposure and HLA in healthy donors. Primers: 60 Vbeta forward and 13 Jbeta reverse. Profiled with immunoSEQ multiplex PCR; TCRdb holds only in-frame clones, not every one. The profile shows 50,000 to 60,000 clones, roughly 76% of them singletons. The sequenced sample consisted of PBMCs. The receptors were gathered from a woman aged 40 to 49 in good health and CMV-seropositive.

The chain links TRBV5-1 to TRBJ1-2; weak D call: TRBD1 (6 bases). The CDR3 is made up of 13 amino acids. V was cut by 4 bases and J by 5 bases, with 12 bases left in between. Germline loops: CDR1 SGHRS, CDR2 YFSETQ. For the CDR3, the DNA is TGCGCCAGCAGCCCAGGGGCCGAGTATGGCTACACCTTC. Its translation: CASSPGAEYGYTF.

The chain has TRBV7-2 and TRBJ1-2; TRBD1 matches 10 bases. CDR1 is SGHTA and CDR2 is FQGNSA in the germline V gene. The CDR3 has 15 residues. J lost 1 base, V lost 5 bases, and 4 bases had no gene match. The CDR3 spells CASSLRTGGNYGYTF. The CDR3 DNA sequence: TGTGCCAGCAGCCTCCGGACAGGGGGTAACTATGGCTACACCTTC.

The gene calls are TRBV7-2 and TRBJ2-7; 12 bases agree with TRBD2. J was trimmed by 4 bases and V by 5 bases; bases with no gene match: 9. Germline CDR1 is SGHTA and CDR2 is FQGNSA. CDR3 size: 16 residues. As DNA, the CDR3 is TGTGCCAGCAGCAACGATCGGACTAGCGGGGCTTACGAGCAGTACTTC. Amino acid sequence: CASSNDRTSGAYEQYF. Full variable domain (missing parts from reference TRBV7-2 and TRBJ2-7): GAGVSQSPSNKVTEKGKDVELRCDPISGHTALYWYRQSLGQGLEFLIYFQGNSAPDKSGLPSDRFSAERTGGSVSTLTIQRTQQEDSAVYLCASSNDRTSGAYEQYFGPGTRLTVT.

This clone turned up a few times. The chain carries TRBV5-4 and TRBJ2-2, with TRBD2 identical over 7 bases. Per the germline V gene, CDR1 is SGHNT and CDR2 is YYREEE (reference sequence). The CDR3 is 15 amino acids. V shed 2 bases and J 4 bases; nucleotides not matched to a gene: 5. This chain's CDR3 is CASSFSPSGTGELFF. The DNA for the CDR3 is TGTGCCAGCAGCTTCTCTCCTAGCGGCACCGGGGAGCTGTTTTTT.

This clone was found once. CDR3 nucleotides: TGTGCCAGCAGTGAAACCCCAGGGGAGGGATATGGCTACACCTTC. This translates into CASSETPGEGYGYTF. The chain couples TRBV6-4 to TRBJ1-2; D possibly corresponds to TRBD1 (6 bases). The CDR3 loop spans 15 amino acids. Germline CDR1 and CDR2: MRHNA and SNTAGT. Trimming removed 3 bases at V and 5 bases at J, with 16 bases between.

The V call is TRBV5-8, the J call TRBJ2-6; the D is unclear. The ends were cut back, 0 bases at V and 0 bases at J, with 7 bases in the middle. The CDR3 loop spans 16 amino acids. Germline-derived CDR1 and CDR2 are SGHTS and YDEGEE. Here the CDR3 reads CASSLDWPSGANVLTF. In DNA form, the CDR3 reads TGTGCCAGCAGCTTGGATTGGCCCTCTGGGGCCAACGTCCTGACTTTC.

The CDR3 region has the DNA TGTGCCAGTAGTATCCAGGGGGGTAGGCTGTTTTTT. This translates into CASSIQGGRLFF. The chain is built from TRBV19 and TRBJ2-2; TRBD1 is a possible D gene (7 bases). In germline, CDR1 is LNHDA, CDR2 SQIVND (reference sequence). The CDR3 is made up of 12 amino acids. The germline V and J ends were trimmed by 3 bases and 13 bases, with 12 bases remaining between them.

This chain's CDR3 is CASSKPGQLNTEAFF. The CDR3 DNA reads TGTGCCAGCAGCAAACCGGGACAGTTGAACACTGAAGCTTTCTTT. The J gene is TRBJ1-1, the V gene TRBV19; 7 nucleotides align to TRBD1. Losses at the gene ends were 9 bases for V and 0 bases for J; bases not matched to a gene: 10. CDR1 LNHDA and CDR2 SQIVND come from the germline V gene (reference sequence). The CDR3 sequence is 15 residues long.

This clone was counted between two and nine times. This sequence joins TRBV6-1 and TRBJ1-1; perhaps TRBD1 as D (6 bases). Germline V CDR1 and CDR2: MNHNS, SASEGT. With 4 bases removed from V and 0 bases from J, the gap between germline ends came to 12 bases. This CDR3 is 15 amino acids long. The CDR3 DNA follows: TGTGCCAGCAGTGTGGACAGTTTTCTGAACACTGAAGCTTTCTTT. It codes for CASSVDSFLNTEAFF.

The J gene is TRBJ1-5, the V gene TRBV6-6, with 7 nucleotides matching TRBD1. The CDR3 contains 13 residues. Per germline, CDR1 MNHNY and CDR2 SVGAGI (reference sequence). V shed 5 bases, J shed 10 bases, and the junction held 8 bases outside the gene matches. The DNA of the CDR3 is TGTGCCAGCAGTGGACAGGCCCGTTTACCCCAGCATTTT. Protein: CASSGQARLPQHF.

Points on this clone: One junction end does not reproduce the germline sequence, and a read error may be involved. Here the CDR3 reads CSAPTFHNF. The CDR3 nucleotides read TGCAGTGCTCCCACTTTCCATAACTTC. V and J are TRBV20-1 and TRBJ1-2; D ambiguous. The CDR3 spans 9 residues. Germline values: CDR1 DFQATT, CDR2 SNEGSKA (reference sequence).

The chain recombines TRBV29-1 with TRBJ2-1; TRBD2 matches at 7 bases. CDR1 and CDR2 (germline): SQVTM, ANQGSEA. With V trimmed by 3 bases and J by 9 bases, 11 bases remained unmatched. The CDR3 is 14 amino acids. The CDR3 nucleotides read TGCAGCGTTGATCGACTAGCTCAAAAGGGTGAGCAGTTCTTC. This codes for CSVDRLAQKGEQFF.

CDR3 amino acids: CASSPRDRGHNEQFF. CDR3 DNA sequence: TGTGCCAGCAGCCCCCGGGACAGGGGTCACAATGAGCAGTTCTTC. The rearrangement uses TRBV9 and TRBJ2-1; 10 bases agree with TRBD1. CDR1 and CDR2 (germline): SGDLS, YYNGEE. There are 15 residues in the CDR3. With 4 bases clipped from V and 5 bases from J, the junction kept 6 bases outside the gene matches. The whole variable domain, filled in from reference TRBV9 and TRBJ2-1, reads DSGVTQTPKHLITATGQRVTLRCSPRSGDLSVYWYQQSLDQGLQFLIQYYNGEERAKGNILERFSAQQFPDLHSELNLSSLELGDSALYFCASSPRDRGHNEQFFGPGTRLTVL.

V is TRBV7-3 and J is TRBJ2-7, with TRBD2 as a possible D gene (6 bases). Germline lookup yields CDR1 SGHTA and CDR2 FQGTGA. The CDR3 consists of 13 residues. V was shortened by 4 bases and J by 4 bases, with 11 bases between the two germline ends. The CDR3 sequence: CASSSAGLYEQYF. DNA for the CDR3: TGTGCCAGCAGCTCCGCCGGACTATACGAGCAGTACTTC.

This clone showed up just once. This sequence joins TRBV28 and TRBJ2-7; 7 bases fit TRBD1. The CDR3 covers 13 residues. Germline CDR1 MDHEN, CDR2 SYDVKM. J lost 9 bases, V lost 3 bases, and 8 bases had no gene match. The CDR3 DNA sequence: TGTGCCAGCAGTTTGACAGGGTACCTTGGGCAGTACTTC. The encoded protein is CASSLTGYLGQYF.

This clone was detected only once. The V and J genes are TRBV6-6 and TRBJ2-3, with D possibly TRBD2 on 6 matching bases. The CDR3 consists of 15 residues. With 6 bases removed from V and 5 bases from J, the gap between germline ends came to 18 bases. Germline values: CDR1 MNHNY, CDR2 SVGAGI (reference sequence). The CDR3: CASRDDVAVGDTQYF. CDR3 bases: TGTGCCAGCAGAGACGACGTAGCGGTGGGAGATACGCAGTATTTT.

The chain employs TRBV7-9 and TRBJ1-2, with 8 bases identical to TRBD1. The trim removed 5 bases at V and 7 bases at J, leaving 12 bases unmatched. The CDR3 is 15 amino acids. Looked up from germline, CDR1 is SEHNR and CDR2 is FQNEAQ (reference sequence). CDR3 in amino acids: CASSQTQTGEGGYTF. The DNA for the CDR3 is TGTGCCAGCAGCCAAACCCAGACAGGGGAGGGTGGCTACACCTTC.

This clone occurred a few times. The CDR3 protein is CASSYGRTNTEAFF. CDR3 DNA sequence: TGTGCCAGCAGTTACGGCAGAACGAACACTGAAGCTTTCTTT. V and J are TRBV6-5 and TRBJ1-1, with no clear D. Trimming removed 2 bases from V and 1 base from J, with 8 bases in between. This CDR3 comprises 14 residues. CDR1 MNHEY and CDR2 SVGAGI come from the germline V gene.

V and J are TRBV12-5 and TRBJ1-1; TRBD1 might be the D (6 bases). Per germline, CDR1 LGHNT and CDR2 FRNRAP. The CDR3 sequence is 13 residues long. V dropped 2 bases and J dropped 11 bases, with 15 bases sitting between them. The CDR3 here is CASGLWDTGEAFF. CDR3 sequence (DNA): TGTGCTAGTGGTTTGTGGGACACCGGTGAGGCTTTCTTT.

The rearrangement uses TRBV29-1 and TRBJ2-7; TRBD2 matches at 9 bases. Germline V gene lookup returns CDR1 SQVTM and CDR2 ANQGSEA. This CDR3 region has 16 residues. V lost 4 bases and J lost 0; bases outside the gene matches: 10. The CDR3 DNA is TGCAGCGTTGCTATGGCGGGGGGGGCAAGCTCCTACGAGCAGTACTTC. Translated, it gives CSVAMAGGASSYEQYF.

A word on this clone: At one boundary the junction diverges from the germline segment, which might be a read error. The V and J genes are TRBV4-3 and TRBJ1-2, with D maybe TRBD1 (6 bases). Germline V CDR1 and CDR2: LGHNA, YSLEER. CDR3 length: 18 residues. The CDR3 protein is CASSQVRGKGEGPGFPAF. CDR3 DNA: TGCGCCAGCAGCCAAGTGAGGGGGAAGGGGGAAGGCCCAGGGTTCCCTGCGTTC.

V usage is TRBV18 and J usage is TRBJ2-3; D uncertain. V lost 6 bases, J lost 0 bases, and 4 bases lay in between. The germline gives CDR1 KGHSH, CDR2 LQKENI. This CDR3 spans 12 amino acids. The CDR3 is CASSRSTDTQYF. The DNA of the CDR3 is TGTGCCAGCTCCCGGAGCACAGATACGCAGTATTTT.

This rearrangement joins TRBV2 to TRBJ2-5, with TRBD1 matching 7 bases. The ends lost 6 bases at V and 2 bases at J; junction bases unmatched: 6. The CDR3 runs to 14 residues. Germline V gives CDR1 SNHLY, CDR2 FYNNEI. CDR3 bases: TGTGCCAGCAGCGTTTGGGACAGTCAAGAGACCCAGTACTTC. Protein sequence: CASSVWDSQETQYF.

The rearrangement links TRBV29-1 to TRBJ1-1, with a possible D match to TRBD1 (6 bases). CDR3 length equals 13 residues. Trimming pared 5 bases from V and 5 bases from J, leaving 15 bases between. The germline V gene has CDR1 SQVTM and CDR2 ANQGSEA. Written as DNA, the CDR3 is TGCAGCGTTTCAACAGGGTTGAGTACTGAAGCTTTCTTT. The encoded protein is CSVSTGLSTEAFF.

This chain connects TRBV7-2 to TRBJ2-1; a possible D gene is TRBD1 (6 bases). This CDR3 spans 13 amino acids. V was clipped by 5 bases and J by 5 bases, with 10 bases between them. Looked up from germline, CDR1 is SGHTA and CDR2 is FQGNSA. The CDR3: CASSRQAHNEQFF. The CDR3, as DNA: TGTGCCAGCAGCAGACAGGCCCACAATGAGCAGTTCTTC.